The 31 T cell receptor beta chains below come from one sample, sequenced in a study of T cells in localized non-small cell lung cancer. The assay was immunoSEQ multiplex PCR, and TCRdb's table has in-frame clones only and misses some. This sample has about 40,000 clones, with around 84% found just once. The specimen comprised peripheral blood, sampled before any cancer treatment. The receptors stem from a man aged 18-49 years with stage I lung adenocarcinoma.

CDR3 in amino acids: CASRVLAGAETQYF. The CDR3, as DNA: TGTGCCAGCAGAGTACTAGCGGGGGCAGAGACCCAGTACTTC. The chain employs TRBV6-6 and TRBJ2-5; TRBD2 matches at 11 bases. This CDR3 spans 14 amino acids. Germline V gene lookup returns CDR1 MNHNY and CDR2 SVGAGI (reference sequence). The V segment lost 6 bases and the J segment 4 bases; nucleotides outside the gene matches: 4.

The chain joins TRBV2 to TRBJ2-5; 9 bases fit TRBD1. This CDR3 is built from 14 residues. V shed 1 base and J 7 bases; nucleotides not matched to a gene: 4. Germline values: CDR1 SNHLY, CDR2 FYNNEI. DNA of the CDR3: TGTGCCAGCAGTGAAGGCGGACAGGGGTGGACCCAGTACTTC. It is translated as CASSEGGQGWTQYF.

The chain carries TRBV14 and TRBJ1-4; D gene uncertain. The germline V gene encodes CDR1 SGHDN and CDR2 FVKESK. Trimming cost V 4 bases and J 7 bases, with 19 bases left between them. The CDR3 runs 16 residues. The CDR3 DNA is TGTGCCAGCAGCCCAAAGGGCCTTGGGGTCAGTGAAAAACTGTTTTTT. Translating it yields CASSPKGLGVSEKLFF.

CDR3 DNA: TGTGCCAGCAGCTTGGGACAGAACTACGAGCAGTACTTC. Translation gives CASSLGQNYEQYF. V is TRBV7-8 and J is TRBJ2-7, with 7 bases that match TRBD1. The J segment lost 3 bases and the V segment lost 3 bases, leaving 2 bases of the junction unmatched. The CDR3 loop spans 13 amino acids. Per the germline V gene, CDR1 is SGHVS and CDR2 is FQNEAQ. Full variable domain (rest looked up from reference TRBV7-8 and TRBJ2-7): GAGVSQSPRYKVAKRGQDVALRCDPISGHVSLFWYQQALGQGPEFLTYFQNEAQLDKSGLPSDRFFAERPEGSVSTLKIQRTQQEDSAVYLCASSLGQNYEQYFGPGTRLTVT.

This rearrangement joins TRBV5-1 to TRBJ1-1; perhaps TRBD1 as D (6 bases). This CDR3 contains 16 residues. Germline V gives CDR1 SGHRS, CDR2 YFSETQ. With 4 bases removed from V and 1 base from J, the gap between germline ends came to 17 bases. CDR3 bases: TGCGCCAGCAGCCCGAGACAGGTTAATGGGAACACTGAAGCTTTCTTT. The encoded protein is CASSPRQVNGNTEAFF.

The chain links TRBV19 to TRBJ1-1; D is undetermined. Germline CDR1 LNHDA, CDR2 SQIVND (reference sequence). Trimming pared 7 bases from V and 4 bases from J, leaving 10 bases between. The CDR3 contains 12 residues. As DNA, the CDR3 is TGTGCCAGTACTTCTCGGTTCACTGAAGCTTTCTTT. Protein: CASTSRFTEAFF.

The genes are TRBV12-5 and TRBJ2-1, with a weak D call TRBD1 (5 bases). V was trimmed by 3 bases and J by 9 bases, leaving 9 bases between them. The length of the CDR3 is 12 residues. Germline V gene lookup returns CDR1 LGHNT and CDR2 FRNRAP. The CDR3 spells CASGFQGVEQFF. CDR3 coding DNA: TGTGCTAGTGGTTTCCAGGGTGTTGAGCAGTTCTTC.

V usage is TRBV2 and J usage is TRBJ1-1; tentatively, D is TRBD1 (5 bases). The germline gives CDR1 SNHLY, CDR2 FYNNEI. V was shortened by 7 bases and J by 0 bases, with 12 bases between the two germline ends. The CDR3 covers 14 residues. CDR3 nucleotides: TGTGCCAGCAACGAGGGGCAGCTGAACACTGAAGCTTTCTTT. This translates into CASNEGQLNTEAFF.

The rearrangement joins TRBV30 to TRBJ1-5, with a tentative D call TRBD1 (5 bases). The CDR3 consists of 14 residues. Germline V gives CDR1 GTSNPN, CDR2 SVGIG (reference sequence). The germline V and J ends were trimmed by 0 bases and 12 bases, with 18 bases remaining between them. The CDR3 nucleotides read TGTGCCTGGAGTGTATACAGGACCCATCAGGTCCAGCATTTT. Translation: CAWSVYRTHQVQHF.

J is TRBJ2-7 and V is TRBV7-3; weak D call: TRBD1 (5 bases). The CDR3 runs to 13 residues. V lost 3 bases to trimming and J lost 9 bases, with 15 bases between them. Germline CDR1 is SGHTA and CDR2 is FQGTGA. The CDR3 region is CASSLQQDTGQYF. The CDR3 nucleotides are TGTGCCAGCAGCTTGCAACAGGATACCGGGCAGTACTTC.

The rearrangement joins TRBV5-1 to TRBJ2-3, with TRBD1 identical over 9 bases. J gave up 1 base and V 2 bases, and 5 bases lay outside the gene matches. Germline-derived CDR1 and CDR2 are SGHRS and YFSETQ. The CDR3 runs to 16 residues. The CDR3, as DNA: TGCGCCAGCAGCTTACTCCGGGACAGGGGCACAGATACGCAGTATTTT. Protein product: CASSLLRDRGTDTQYF.

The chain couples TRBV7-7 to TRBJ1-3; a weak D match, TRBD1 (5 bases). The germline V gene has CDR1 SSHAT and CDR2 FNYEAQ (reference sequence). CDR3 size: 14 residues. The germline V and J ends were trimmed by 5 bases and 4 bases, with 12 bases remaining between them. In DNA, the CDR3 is TGTGCCAGCAGCCCCGAGTGGGGGGGAAACACCATATATTTT. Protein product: CASSPEWGGNTIYF.

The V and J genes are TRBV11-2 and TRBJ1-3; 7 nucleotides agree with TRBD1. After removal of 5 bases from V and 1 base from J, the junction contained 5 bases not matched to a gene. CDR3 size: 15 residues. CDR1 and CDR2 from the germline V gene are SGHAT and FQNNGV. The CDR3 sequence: CASSPQGESGNTIYF. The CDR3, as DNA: TGTGCCAGCAGCCCCCAGGGGGAGTCTGGAAACACCATATATTTT.

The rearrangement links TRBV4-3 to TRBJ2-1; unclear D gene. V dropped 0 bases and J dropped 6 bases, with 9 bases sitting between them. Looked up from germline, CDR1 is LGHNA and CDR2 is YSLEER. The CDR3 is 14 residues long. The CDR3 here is CASSQDPDSNEQFF. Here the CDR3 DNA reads TGCGCCAGCAGCCAAGACCCCGATTCCAATGAGCAGTTCTTC.

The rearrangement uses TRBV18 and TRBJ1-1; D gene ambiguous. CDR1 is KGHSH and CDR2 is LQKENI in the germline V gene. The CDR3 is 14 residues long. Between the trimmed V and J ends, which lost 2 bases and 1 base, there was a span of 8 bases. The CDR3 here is CASSPGLWNTEAFF. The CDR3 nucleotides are TGTGCCAGCTCACCAGGACTGTGGAACACTGAAGCTTTCTTT.

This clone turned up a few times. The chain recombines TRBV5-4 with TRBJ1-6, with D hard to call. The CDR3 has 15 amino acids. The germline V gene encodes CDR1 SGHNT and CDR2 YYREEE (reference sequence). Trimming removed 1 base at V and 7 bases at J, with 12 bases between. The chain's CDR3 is CASSLNPVGNSPLHF. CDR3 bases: TGTGCCAGCAGCTTGAATCCGGTCGGGAATTCACCCCTCCACTTT.

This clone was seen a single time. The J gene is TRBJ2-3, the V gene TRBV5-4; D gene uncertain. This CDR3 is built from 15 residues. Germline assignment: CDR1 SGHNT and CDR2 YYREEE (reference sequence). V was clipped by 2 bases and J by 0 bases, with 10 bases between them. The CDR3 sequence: CASSLDHSSTDTQYF. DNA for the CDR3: TGTGCCAGCAGCTTAGACCACTCTAGCACAGATACGCAGTATTTT. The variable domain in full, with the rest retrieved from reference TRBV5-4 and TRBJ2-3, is ETGVTQSPTHLIKTRGQQVTLRCSSQSGHNTVSWYQQALGQGPQFIFQYYREEENGRGNFPPRFSGLQFPNYSSELNVNALELDDSALYLCASSLDHSSTDTQYFGPGTRLTVL.

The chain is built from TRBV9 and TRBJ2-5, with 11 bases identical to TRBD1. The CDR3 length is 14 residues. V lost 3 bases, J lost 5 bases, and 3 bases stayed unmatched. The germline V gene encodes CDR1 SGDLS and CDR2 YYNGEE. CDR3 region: CASSGTGGMETQYF. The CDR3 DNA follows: TGTGCCAGCAGCGGGACAGGGGGCATGGAGACCCAGTACTTC.

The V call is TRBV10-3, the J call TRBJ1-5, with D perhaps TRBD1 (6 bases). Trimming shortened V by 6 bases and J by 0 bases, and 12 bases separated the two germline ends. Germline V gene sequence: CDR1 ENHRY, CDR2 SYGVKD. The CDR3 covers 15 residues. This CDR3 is CAISRDKYSNQPQHF. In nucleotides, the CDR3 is TGTGCCATCAGCCGGGACAAGTATAGCAATCAGCCCCAGCATTTT.

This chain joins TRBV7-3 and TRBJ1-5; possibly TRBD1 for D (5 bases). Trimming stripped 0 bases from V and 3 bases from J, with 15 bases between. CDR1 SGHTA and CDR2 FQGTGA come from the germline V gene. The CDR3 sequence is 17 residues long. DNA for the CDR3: TGTGCCAGCAGCTTAACCATGAGACAGTCCTACAATCAGCCCCAGCATTTT. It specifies CASSLTMRQSYNQPQHF.

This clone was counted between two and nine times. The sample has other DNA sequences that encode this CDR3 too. CDR3 residues: CAWSGGPYGYTF. The CDR3 DNA reads TGTGCCTGGAGTGGAGGTCCCTATGGCTACACCTTC. J is TRBJ1-2 and V is TRBV30; D call uncertain. The ends were cut back, 1 base at V and 4 bases at J, with 7 bases in the middle. Germline lookup yields CDR1 GTSNPN and CDR2 SVGIG (reference sequence). This CDR3 is 12 amino acids long.

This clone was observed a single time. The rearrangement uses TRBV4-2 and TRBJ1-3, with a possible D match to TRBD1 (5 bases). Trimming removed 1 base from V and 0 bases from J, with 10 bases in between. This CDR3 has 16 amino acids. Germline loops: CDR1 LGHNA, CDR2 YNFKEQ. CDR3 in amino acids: CASSQAAGPSGNTIYF. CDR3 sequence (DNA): TGTGCCAGCAGCCAAGCCGCAGGGCCCTCTGGAAACACCATATATTTT.

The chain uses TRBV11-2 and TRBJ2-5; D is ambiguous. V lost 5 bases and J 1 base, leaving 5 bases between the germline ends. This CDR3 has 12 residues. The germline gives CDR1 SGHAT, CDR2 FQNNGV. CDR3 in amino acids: CASSQLQETQYF. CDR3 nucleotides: TGTGCCAGCAGCCAACTCCAAGAGACCCAGTACTTC.

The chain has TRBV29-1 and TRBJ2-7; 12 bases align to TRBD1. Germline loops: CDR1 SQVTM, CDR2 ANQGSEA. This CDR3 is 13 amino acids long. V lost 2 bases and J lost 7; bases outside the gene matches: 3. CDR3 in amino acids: CSVERDRGLEQYF. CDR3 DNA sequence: TGCAGCGTTGAAAGGGACAGGGGGCTTGAGCAGTACTTC.

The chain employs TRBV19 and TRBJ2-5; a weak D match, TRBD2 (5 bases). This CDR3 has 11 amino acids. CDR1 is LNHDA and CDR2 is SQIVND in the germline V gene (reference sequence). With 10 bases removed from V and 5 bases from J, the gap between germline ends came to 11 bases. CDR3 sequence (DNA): TGTGCCACGGAAAGAGGGGAGACCCAGTACTTC. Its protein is CATERGETQYF.

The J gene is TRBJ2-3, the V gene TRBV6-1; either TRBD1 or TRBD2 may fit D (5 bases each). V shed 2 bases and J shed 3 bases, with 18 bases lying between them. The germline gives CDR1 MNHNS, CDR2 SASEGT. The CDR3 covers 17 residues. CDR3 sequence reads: CASSEQGRGVRTDTQYF. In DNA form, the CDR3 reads TGTGCCAGCAGTGAACAAGGGCGAGGGGTAAGGACAGATACGCAGTATTTT.

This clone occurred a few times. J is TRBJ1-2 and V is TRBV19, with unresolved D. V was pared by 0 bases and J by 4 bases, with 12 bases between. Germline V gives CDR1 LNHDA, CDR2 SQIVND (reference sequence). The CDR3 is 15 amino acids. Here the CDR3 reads CASSIDQLGGYGYTF. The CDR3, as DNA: TGTGCCAGTAGTATAGATCAGCTAGGAGGCTATGGCTACACCTTC.

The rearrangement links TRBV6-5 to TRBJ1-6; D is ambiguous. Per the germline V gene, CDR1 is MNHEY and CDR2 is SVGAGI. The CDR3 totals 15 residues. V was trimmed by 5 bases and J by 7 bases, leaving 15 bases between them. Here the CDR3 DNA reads TGTGCCAGCAGTCAGACCGTCCCGGGGAATTCACCCCTCCACTTT. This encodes CASSQTVPGNSPLHF.

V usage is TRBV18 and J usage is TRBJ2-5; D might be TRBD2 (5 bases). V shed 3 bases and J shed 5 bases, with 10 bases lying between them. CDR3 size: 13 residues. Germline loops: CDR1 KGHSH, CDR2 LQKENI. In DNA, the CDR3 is TGTGCCAGCTCACCGGGAAGGGAGGAGACCCAGTACTTC. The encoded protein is CASSPGREETQYF.

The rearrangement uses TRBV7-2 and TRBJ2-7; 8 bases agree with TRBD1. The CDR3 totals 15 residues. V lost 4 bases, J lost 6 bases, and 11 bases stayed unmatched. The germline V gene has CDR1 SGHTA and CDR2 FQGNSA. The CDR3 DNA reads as TGTGCCAGCAGCTCCAACCGGGACAGGCCCCCCGAGCAGTACTTC. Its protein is CASSSNRDRPPEQYF.

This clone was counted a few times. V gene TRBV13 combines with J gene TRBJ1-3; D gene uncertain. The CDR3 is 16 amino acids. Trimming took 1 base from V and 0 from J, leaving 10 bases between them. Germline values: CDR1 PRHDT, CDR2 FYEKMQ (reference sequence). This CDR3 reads CASSLEATPSGNTIYF. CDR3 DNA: TGTGCCAGCAGCTTAGAGGCCACTCCCTCTGGAAACACCATATATTTT.